Here is one T cell receptor (beta chain) with its context. Here immunoSEQ multiplex PCR was the method, and the copy in TCRdb shows in-frame clones only, minus some. The sample carries some 200,000 clones, approximately 80% recorded once. The CDR3 loop spans 15 amino acids. This sample was included in a study of blood T cell repertoires in COVID-19. This chain joins TRBV21-1 and TRBJ1-3. TRBV21-1 is designated a pseudogene. This receptor was identified in a woman older than 75 with COVID-19, enrolled during active disease. The specimen was peripheral blood. CDR3 amino acids: CASSKKRSSGNTIYF. The CDR3, as DNA: TGTGCCAGCAGCAAAAAACGGAGCTCTGGAAACACCATATATTTT.